The 3 T cell receptor beta chains below come from one sample, sequenced in a study of shared T cell receptors in the human thymus. Only in-frame clones appear in the TCRdb table, and some are missing; sequencing was by immunoSEQ multiplex PCR. The sample has over 650,000 clones; over 75% are singletons. The data were also submitted as part of a second study, on human thymus T cells.

Material for sequencing was thymocytes. The source is a boy under three years old with a congenital heart defect.

The chain employs TRBV5-1 and TRBJ2-3; TRBD2 matches at 7 bases. This CDR3 has 16 residues. Germline V gene data show CDR1 as SGHRS and CDR2 as YFSETQ. J gave up 4 bases and V 3 bases, and 11 bases lay outside the gene matches. For the CDR3, the DNA is TGCGCCAGCAGCTCGGGGGGAAGCCTCGCCGCAGATACGCAGTATTTT. It encodes CASSSGGSLAADTQYF.

This sequence joins TRBV9 and TRBJ2-3; 8 nucleotides agree with TRBD2. CDR3 length equals 16 residues. The V and J ends lost 7 bases and 0 bases, in that order; junction bases with no gene match: 10. Germline V gives CDR1 SGDLS, CDR2 YYNGEE. The CDR3 protein is CASQKTSGSSTDTQYF. CDR3 DNA: TGTGCCAGCCAGAAAACTAGCGGCTCTAGCACAGATACGCAGTATTTT. The full variable domain, its missing parts supplied by reference TRBV9 and TRBJ2-3, is DSGVTQTPKHLITATGQRVTLRCSPRSGDLSVYWYQQSLDQGLQFLIQYYNGEERAKGNILERFSAQQFPDLHSELNLSSLELGDSALYFCASQKTSGSSTDTQYFGPGTRLTVL.

This sequence joins TRBV5-6 and TRBJ1-1; 8 nucleotides line up with TRBD1. CDR3 length: 15 amino acids. CDR1 SGHDT and CDR2 YYEEEE come from the germline V gene. V dropped 4 bases and J dropped 5; count of bases not matched to a gene: 10. The CDR3 DNA reads as TGTGCCAGCAGCATACGACAGGGGAGTTGGACTGAAGCTTTCTTT. Its protein is CASSIRQGSWTEAFF.